Included here is one T cell receptor (beta chain) sequence, with context. Its specificity is not known. The data originate from a study of CXCR3-negative and CXCR3-positive naive CD8 T cells. Regarding the study as a whole: CXCR3-positive naive cells carried more hydrophobic TRB CDR3s than CXCR3-negative naive cells did.

Germline values: CDR1 SGHDT, CDR2 YYEEEE. The CDR3 consists of 15 residues. In preparing the TRB cDNA libraries, 5' RACE with UMI labels was used. TCRdb re-called the 5' RACE reads; one entry per CDR3 protein, DNA not given. This table holds 120,000 or so distinct CDR3 sequences. The V gene is TRBV5-6, the J gene TRBJ2-7; TCRdb designates TRBD2, a call that cannot be tested without DNA. This receptor was identified in a human donor in good health. Some clones in this sample may be carry-over from other donors' samples. Sequencing was carried out using naive CXCR3+ CD8+ T cells from blood. Subset of the sample: CD45RO-CCR7+CD27+CD95- naive CD8+ T cells expressing CXCR3 (TNR3+). CDR3 in amino acids: CASSLAGDSPYEQYF.